This T cell receptor beta chain emerged from a study of T cell repertoires in cytomegalovirus infection. Study as a whole: CMV epitopes used comprised recently identified HLA-C-restricted ones and well-studied HLA-B-restricted ones. Through public TCR beta signatures, both CMV infection and matching HLA type were indicated.

There are a few counts of this clonotype. Its antigen is undetermined. The CDR3 sequence is 17 residues long. V shed 6 bases and J 2 bases; nucleotides not matched to a gene: 9. The germline V gene encodes CDR1 LGHDT and CDR2 YNNKEL (reference sequence). TCRdb passed the reads through MiXCR, listing each CDR3 protein once. The sample includes 600,000 to 700,000 distinct CDR3 sequences, around a third of them seen just once. General study findings and limits: Carriers of CMV and the relevant HLA type were discriminated by public TCR beta frequency.

The chain links TRBV3-1 to TRBJ2-3; TRBD2 agrees at 12 bases. The starting material was cultured PBMCs, obtained from culture after CMV antigen stimulation. The source is a human donor in good health (CMV status not recorded). Some clones in this sample may be carry-over from other donors' samples. The DNA for the CDR3 is TGTGCCAGCAGACAGACTAGCGGGAGAGTCATCACAGATACGCAGTATTTT. The encoded protein is CASRQTSGRVITDTQYF.